The T cell receptor beta chain under discussion was sequenced for a study of cytomegalovirus exposure and HLA in healthy donors. The assay was immunoSEQ multiplex PCR, and TCRdb's table has in-frame clones only and misses some. The profile covers some 210,000 clones, with 80% to 90% appearing a single time and roughly 2% taken by the ten largest. CDR1 and CDR2 from the germline V gene are SGHAT and FQNNGV. CDR3 length: 16 residues. Trimming cost V 3 bases and J 1 base, with 14 bases left between them. Material: PBMCs. The TCR sequence derives from a woman aged 18-29 years in good health and CMV-seropositive. The rearrangement joins TRBV11-2 to TRBJ2-3; D ambiguous. The DNA of the CDR3 is TGTGCCAGCAGCTTCTTTCGTCCCCGGGGCACAGATACGCAGTATTTT. Its protein is CASSFFRPRGTDTQYF.